This is a list of T cell receptor beta chains from one sample in a study of cytomegalovirus exposure and HLA in healthy donors. Produced via immunoSEQ multiplex PCR; TCRdb's table is partial and in-frame only. Of about 210,000 clones in the sample, about four fifths are singletons; the top ten hold about 14%. Source material: PBMCs. The receptor set was obtained from a woman aged 25 to 45 in good health and CMV-seropositive. The CDR3 runs from the conserved cysteine through the conserved F or W. D genes are given only for firm matches. Expanded clones are given a class, and other clones once, few, many or no size at all.

j_call v_call d_call clone_size cdr3_aa cdr3_nt
TRBJ1-1 TRBV29-1 - - CSVESGDTEAFF TGCAGCGTTGAGTCAGGGGATACTGAAGCTTTCTTT
TRBJ2-1 TRBV7-6 TRBD2 once CASSLLPLAGGRSYNEQFF TGTGCCAGCAGCCTCTTACCGCTAGCGGGGGGGCGGTCCTACAATGAGCAGTTCTTC
TRBJ2-7 TRBV7-9 TRBD1 few CASSRTGTGDEQYF TGTGCCAGCAGCCGAACCGGGACAGGGGACGAGCAGTACTTC
TRBJ2-5 TRBV25-1 TRBD1 - CASSGRTGQETQYF TGTGCCAGCAGTGGGAGGACAGGTCAAGAGACCCAGTACTTC
TRBJ2-5 TRBV28 TRBD1 - CASSPSRDRAIRETQYF TGTGCCAGCAGTCCTTCCCGGGACAGGGCAATCCGGGAGACCCAGTACTTC
TRBJ2-2 TRBV6-1 TRBD2 - CASSEKGRAGELFF TGTGCCAGCAGTGAAAAGGGGAGGGCCGGGGAGCTGTTTTTT
TRBJ1-1 TRBV28 TRBD1 - CASSSTGGQNTEAFF TGTGCCAGCAGTTCAACAGGGGGACAGAACACTGAAGCTTTCTTT
TRBJ1-6 TRBV28 TRBD1 - CASSLPTGDGSPLHF TGTGCCAGCAGTTTACCCACAGGGGACGGTTCACCCCTCCACTTT
TRBJ1-6 TRBV28 - - CASSLIGRGKRALHF TGTGCCAGCAGTTTAATCGGCAGGGGAAAGAGGGCCCTCCACTTT
TRBJ1-1 TRBV30 - - CAWTQRSYTEAFF TGTGCCTGGACCCAAAGGAGTTACACTGAAGCTTTCTTT
TRBJ2-3 TRBV4-2 - - CASSRGRESDTQYF TGTGCCAGCAGCCGGGGGCGGGAGTCAGATACGCAGTATTTT
TRBJ1-6 TRBV4-1 - - CASSLSYWNSPLHF TGCGCCAGCAGCCTGTCGTACTGGAATTCACCCCTCCACTTT
TRBJ2-1 TRBV5-4 TRBD2 - CASRAGLAPSYNEQFF TGTGCCAGCAGGGCCGGACTAGCGCCCTCCTACAATGAGCAGTTCTTC
TRBJ1-1 TRBV19 TRBD1 - CASSMGQGKAFF TGTGCCAGTAGTATGGGACAGGGGAAAGCTTTCTTT
TRBJ1-1 TRBV11-2 - - CASSLDSTGAEAFF TGTGCCAGCAGCTTAGATTCAACGGGAGCTGAAGCTTTCTTT
TRBJ2-7 TRBV4-3 TRBD2 - CASSHTSDAAYEQYF TGCGCCAGCAGCCATACTAGCGATGCAGCCTACGAGCAGTACTTC
TRBJ2-7 TRBV5-8 TRBD2 - CASSKGLAVIYEQYF TGTGCCAGCAGCAAAGGACTAGCGGTTATATACGAGCAGTACTTC
TRBJ1-3 TRBV6-5 TRBD1 - CASRYKAGTGGNTIYF TGTGCCAGCAGGTACAAAGCCGGGACAGGAGGAAACACCATATATTTT
TRBJ2-7 TRBV9 - - CASSVSQGSEQYF TGTGCCAGCAGCGTGTCCCAGGGAAGCGAGCAGTACTTC
TRBJ2-3 TRBV19 - once CASSWGEGADTQYF TGTGCCAGTAGTTGGGGGGAGGGGGCAGATACGCAGTATTTT
TRBJ2-2 TRBV4-2 - - CASSQGNRGALDGELFF TGTGCCAGCAGCCAAGGAAATCGGGGGGCACTTGACGGGGAGCTGTTTTTT
TRBJ2-5 TRBV11-2 - - CASSLVRARETQYF TGTGCCAGCAGCTTAGTGAGGGCCAGAGAGACCCAGTACTTC
TRBJ2-1 TRBV5-4 - - CASSAPGDNEQFF TGTGCCAGCAGCGCCCCAGGGGACAATGAGCAGTTCTTC
TRBJ1-4 TRBV6-5 - once CASGGTNEKLFF TGTGCCAGCGGCGGAACTAATGAAAAACTGTTTTTT
TRBJ2-7 TRBV11-3 - - CASSLPGYEQYF TGTGCCAGCAGCCTTCCGGGGTACGAGCAGTACTTC
TRBJ2-5 TRBV5-6 - - CASSLAATSGGKSRTQYF TGTGCCAGCAGCTTGGCCGCCACCAGTGGGGGCAAGTCTCGGACCCAGTACTTC
TRBJ1-1 TRBV4-1 TRBD1 few CASSHPDRDHTEAFF TGCGCCAGCAGCCACCCGGACAGGGATCACACTGAAGCTTTCTTT
TRBJ2-1 TRBV7-9 - - CASSLARQASYNEQFF TGTGCCAGCAGCTTAGCGAGACAGGCTTCCTACAATGAGCAGTTCTTC
TRBJ1-1 TRBV13 TRBD1 - CASSLGVRDSTEAFF TGTGCCAGCAGCTTAGGGGTCAGGGACAGCACTGAAGCTTTCTTT
TRBJ2-7 TRBV4-1 - - CASSARELYEQYF TGCGCCAGCAGCGCCCGGGAGCTATACGAGCAGTACTTC
TRBJ1-2 TRBV4-2 TRBD1 - CASSLRTGEGGYTF TGTGCCAGCAGCCTCAGGACAGGGGAAGGAGGCTACACCTTC
TRBJ2-5 TRBV5-4 - - CASSFRAGRGTQYF TGTGCCAGCAGCTTCCGGGCGGGGCGCGGGACCCAGTACTTC
TRBJ1-1 TRBV18 - - CASSVSSSERSTEAFF TGTGCCAGCTCCGTTAGTTCCTCCGAGAGGAGCACTGAAGCTTTCTTT
TRBJ2-4 TRBV11-3 - few CASSSLQGKWGKNIQYF TGTGCCAGCAGCTCCCTGCAGGGGAAATGGGGCAAAAACATTCAGTACTTC
TRBJ2-5 TRBV11-2 - - CASSFRGTGQETQYF TGTGCCAGCAGCTTCAGGGGTACAGGGCAAGAGACCCAGTACTTC
TRBJ2-7 TRBV28 - few CASSLTTIEQYF TGTGCCAGCAGTTTGACTACCATCGAGCAGTACTTC
TRBJ2-7 TRBV19 TRBD1 - CASNARWTGVIPYEQYF TGTGCCAGTAACGCGAGGTGGACAGGGGTAATCCCCTACGAGCAGTACTTC
TRBJ2-3 TRBV6-5 - once CASSYSRGLDTQYF TGTGCCAGCAGTTACTCCAGGGGTTTAGATACGCAGTATTTT
TRBJ1-4 TRBV28 - - CASSFPGFGEKLFF TGTGCCAGCAGTTTCCCGGGGTTTGGGGAAAAACTGTTTTTT
TRBJ1-2 TRBV29-1 - - CSVDPRGGYTF TGCAGCGTTGACCCTCGGGGGGGCTACACCTTC
TRBJ2-2 TRBV4-3 - - CASSQFLRVNTGELFF TGCGCCAGCAGCCAATTTCTTAGAGTGAACACCGGGGAGCTGTTTTTT
TRBJ1-1 TRBV13 - - CASSLGADTTEAFF TGTGCCAGCAGCTTGGGGGCAGATACGACTGAAGCTTTCTTT
TRBJ1-6 TRBV5-1 - once CASSSDGRVNSPLHF TGCGCCAGCAGCTCTGACGGGAGGGTTAATTCACCCCTCCACTTT